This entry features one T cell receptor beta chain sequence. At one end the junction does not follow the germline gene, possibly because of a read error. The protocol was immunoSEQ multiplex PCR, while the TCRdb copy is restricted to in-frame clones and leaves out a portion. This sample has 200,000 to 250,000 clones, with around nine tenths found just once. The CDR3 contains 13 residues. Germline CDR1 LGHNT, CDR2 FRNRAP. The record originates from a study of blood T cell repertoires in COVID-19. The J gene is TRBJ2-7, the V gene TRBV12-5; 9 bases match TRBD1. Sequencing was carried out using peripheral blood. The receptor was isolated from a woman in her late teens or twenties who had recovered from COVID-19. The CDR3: CASGLGQGYEQYF. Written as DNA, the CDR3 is TGTGCTAGTGGATTGGGACAGGGCTACGAGCAGTACTTC. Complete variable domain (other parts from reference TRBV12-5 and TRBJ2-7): DARVTQTPRHKVTEMGQEVTMRCQPILGHNTVFWYRQTMMQGLELLAYFRNRAPLDDSGMPKDRFSAEMPDATLATLKIQPSEPRDSAVYFCASGLGQGYEQYFGPGTRLTVT.